This T cell receptor (beta chain) is from a study of cytomegalovirus exposure and HLA in healthy donors. The wider study: Samples from HLA-typed donors yielded about 80 million unique TCRs in an early data release.

Study results and limitations: In a later analysis, HLA-associated beta chains showed higher expansion and lower generation probabilities than comparable chains. Cytomegalovirus status, reportedly, was diagnosed with high specificity and sensitivity by the classifier. TRBV6-2, TRBV6-3 and some other V segments were unresolvable in 87-base-pair reads.

Concerning this clone itself: Its antigen is unidentified.

This CDR3 is 18 amino acids long. The germline V gene encodes CDR1 MGHRA and CDR2 YSYEKL. V gave up 0 bases and J gave up 7 bases; unmatched junction bases: 11. 13 Jbeta primers and 60 Vbeta primers were used for the PCR. Sequencing was performed with immunoSEQ multiplex PCR; in TCRdb, only in-frame clones are kept and a portion is missing. The sample records under 100,000 clones, 70% to 85% being singletons. What was sequenced was PBMCs. This receptor was identified in a human donor in good health. The chain joins TRBV4-1 to TRBJ1-6, with TRBD1 matching 8 bases. The CDR3 DNA is TGCGCCAGCAGCCAAGAGGGGGCAGGGGGCGATGTGAATTCACCCCTCCACTTT. It yields the protein CASSQEGAGGDVNSPLHF.